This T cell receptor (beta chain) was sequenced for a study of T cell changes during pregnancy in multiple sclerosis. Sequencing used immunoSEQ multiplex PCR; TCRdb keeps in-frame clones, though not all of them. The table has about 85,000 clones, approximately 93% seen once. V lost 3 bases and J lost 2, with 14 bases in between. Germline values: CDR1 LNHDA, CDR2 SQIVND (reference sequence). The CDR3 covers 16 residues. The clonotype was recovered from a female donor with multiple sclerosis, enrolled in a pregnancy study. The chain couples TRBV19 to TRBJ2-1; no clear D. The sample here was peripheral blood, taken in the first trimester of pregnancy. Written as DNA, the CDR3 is TGTGCCAGTAGTATTCTTCCTAGGAAGACCTACAATGAGCAGTTCTTC. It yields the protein CASSILPRKTYNEQFF. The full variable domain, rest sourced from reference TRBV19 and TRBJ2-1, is DGGITQSPKYLFRKEGQNVTLSCEQNLNHDAMYWYRQDPGQGLRLIYYSQIVNDFQKGDIAEGYSVSREKKESFPLTVTSAQKNPTAFYLCASSILPRKTYNEQFFGPGTRLTVL.